The rows below give T cell receptor beta chains drawn from one sample of a study of T cells in Graves' hyperthyroidism and ophthalmopathy. MiXCR, run by TCRdb on the multiplex PCR reads, gives a single entry per CDR3 protein. The data contain more than 600,000 distinct CDR3 sequences, about 15% of them singletons. Source material: blood. The origin of the receptors is a man aged 18 to 29 with Graves' hyperthyroidism. Each CDR3 is given with its conserved first and last residue. Fields, in order: V gene, clone size, D gene, J gene, CDR3 protein, CDR3 DNA. A D gene is named only where the DNA matches it firmly. Clone size is stated in some rows and not others, as once, few, many or a class when expanded.

V: TRBV7-2; size: few; D: NA; J: TRBJ2-2; CDR3: CASTLLAGELFF; DNA: TGTGCCAGCACCCTCTTGGCCGGGGAGCTGTTTTTT
V: TRBV7-3; size: NA; D: NA; J: TRBJ2-1; CDR3: CASSLSGTRNEQFF; DNA: TGTGCCAGCAGCTTATCCGGGACAAGAAATGAGCAGTTCTTC
V: TRBV25-1; size: NA; D: TRBD1; J: TRBJ1-5; CDR3: CASSYGTGNPQPQHF; DNA: TGTGCCAGCAGTTACGGGACAGGGAATCCTCAGCCCCAGCATTTT
V: TRBV7-9; size: NA; D: NA; J: TRBJ2-7; CDR3: CASSQPQGREQYF; DNA: TGCGCCAGCAGCCAGCCTCAAGGGCGCGAGCAGTACTTC
V: TRBV20-1; size: NA; D: NA; J: TRBJ2-1; CDR3: CSALPWEVAYNEQFF; DNA: TGCAGTGCTCTCCCCTGGGAGGTAGCCTACAATGAGCAGTTCTTC
V: TRBV6-2/TRBV6-3; size: few; D: NA; J: TRBJ2-4; CDR3: CASSPLEGAKNIQYF; DNA: TGTGCCAGCAGTCCCCTTGAGGGCGCCAAAAACATTCAGTACTTC
V: TRBV24-1; size: many; D: TRBD2; J: TRBJ2-5; CDR3: CATSEGTSGGGETQYF; DNA: TGTGCCACCAGTGAGGGTACTAGCGGGGGGGGAGAGACCCAGTACTTC
V: TRBV27; size: many; D: NA; J: TRBJ2-1; CDR3: CASKQGGNEQFF; DNA: TGTGCCAGCAAACAGGGTGGCAATGAGCAGTTCTTC
V: TRBV12-3/TRBV12-4; size: few; D: TRBD1; J: TRBJ1-1; CDR3: CASSFGTGGPEAFF; DNA: TGTGCCAGCAGTTTTGGGACAGGGGGCCCTGAAGCTTTCTTT
V: TRBV20-1; size: few; D: NA; J: TRBJ1-5; CDR3: CSARPAYSNQPQHF; DNA: TGCAGTGCTAGGCCAGCTTATAGCAATCAGCCCCAGCATTTT
V: TRBV29-1; size: many; D: NA; J: TRBJ2-7; CDR3: CSVEEKYRDITIYEQYF; DNA: TGCAGCGTTGAGGAAAAGTACCGGGACATAACGATCTACGAGCAGTACTTC
V: TRBV4-2; size: few; D: TRBD2; J: TRBJ2-3; CDR3: CASSPSWTSGRTDTQYF; DNA: TGTGCCAGCAGCCCCTCCTGGACTAGCGGACGCACAGATACGCAGTATTTT
V: TRBV6-1; size: NA; D: NA; J: TRBJ2-3; CDR3: CASSTRTQGTQYF; DNA: TGTGCCAGCAGTACCCGGACCCAAGGTACGCAGTATTTT
V: TRBV12-3/TRBV12-4; size: NA; D: NA; J: TRBJ2-2; CDR3: CASSPPRGHQNTGELFF; DNA: TGTGCCAGCAGTCCCCCACGGGGACATCAGAACACCGGGGAGCTGTTTTTT
V: TRBV6-5; size: few; D: NA; J: TRBJ1-5; CDR3: CASSYPLGPQHF; DNA: TGTGCCAGCAGTTACCCTCTGGGGCCCCAGCATTTT
V: TRBV6-1; size: few; D: NA; J: TRBJ2-3; CDR3: CASSEDWPSPSTDTQYF; DNA: TGTGCCAGCAGTGAAGACTGGCCTAGCCCTAGCACAGATACGCAGTATTTT
V: TRBV28; size: many; D: TRBD1; J: TRBJ1-2; CDR3: CASTQLRGFGYTF; DNA: TGTGCCAGCACCCAACTCAGGGGGTTCGGCTACACCTTC
V: TRBV19; size: few; D: NA; J: TRBJ2-7; CDR3: CASSKPGGHEQYF; DNA: TGTGCCAGTAGCAAACCCGGTGGACACGAGCAGTACTTC
V: TRBV9; size: many; D: TRBD2; J: TRBJ2-1; CDR3: CASSVSLSGSRSYNEQFF; DNA: TGTGCCAGCAGCGTAAGCCTTAGCGGGAGTCGGTCCTACAATGAGCAGTTCTTC
V: TRBV28; size: many; D: TRBD2; J: TRBJ2-2; CDR3: CASRLAGANTGELFF; DNA: TGTGCCAGCAGACTAGCGGGAGCGAACACCGGGGAGCTGTTTTTT
V: TRBV4-3; size: NA; D: NA; J: TRBJ2-7; CDR3: CASSLQQGSPYEQYF; DNA: TGCGCCAGCAGCCTTCAGCAGGGCAGCCCCTACGAGCAGTACTTC
V: TRBV4-1; size: few; D: TRBD1; J: TRBJ2-7; CDR3: CASSPHRGNEQYF; DNA: TGCGCCAGCAGCCCACACAGGGGCAACGAGCAGTACTTC
V: TRBV20-1; size: many; D: NA; J: TRBJ2-3; CDR3: CSARDLSPARTDTQYF; DNA: TGCAGTGCTAGAGATCTGAGCCCTGCGCGCACAGATACGCAGTATTTT
V: TRBV6-2/TRBV6-3; size: many; D: TRBD1; J: TRBJ2-1; CDR3: CASSYLGRGSYNEQFF; DNA: TGTGCCAGCAGTTACTTAGGCAGGGGGTCCTACAATGAGCAGTTCTTC
V: TRBV4-1; size: many; D: NA; J: TRBJ2-5; CDR3: CASSQDRGGTETQYF; DNA: TGCGCCAGCAGCCAAGATCGAGGGGGGACGGAGACCCAGTACTTC
V: TRBV12-3/TRBV12-4; size: many; D: NA; J: TRBJ2-1; CDR3: CASSPRLDSYNEQFF; DNA: TGTGCCAGCAGTCCCCGACTCGACTCCTACAATGAGCAGTTCTTC
V: TRBV7-2; size: NA; D: NA; J: TRBJ2-7; CDR3: CASSLIARSYEQYF; DNA: TGTGCCAGCAGCTTAATAGCCCGCTCCTACGAGCAGTACTTC
V: TRBV7-2; size: many; D: TRBD2; J: TRBJ2-7; CDR3: CASSSGMGGSVSYEQYF; DNA: TGTGCCAGCAGCTCAGGGATGGGCGGGAGTGTTTCCTACGAGCAGTACTTC
V: TRBV5-1; size: many; D: TRBD1; J: TRBJ2-1; CDR3: CASSPTGSPNEQFF; DNA: TGCGCCAGCAGCCCGACAGGGTCCCCCAATGAGCAGTTCTTC
V: TRBV4-1; size: few; D: NA; J: TRBJ2-7; CDR3: CASSPAKGEQYF; DNA: TGCGCCAGCAGCCCCGCCAAAGGCGAGCAGTACTTC
V: TRBV6-2/TRBV6-3; size: NA; D: TRBD1; J: TRBJ1-2; CDR3: CASSSTGRSGYTF; DNA: TGTGCCAGCAGTTCGACAGGGAGGAGCGGCTACACCTTC
V: TRBV30; size: NA; D: NA; J: TRBJ1-4; CDR3: CASAVGTPGNEKLFF; DNA: TGTGCCTCGGCCGTCGGGACCCCCGGTAATGAAAAACTGTTTTTT
V: TRBV7-2; size: NA; D: TRBD2; J: TRBJ2-6; CDR3: CASSPRGLAGGTSGANVLTF; DNA: TGTGCCAGCAGTCCCAGGGGACTAGCGGGAGGGACCTCTGGGGCCAACGTCCTGACTTTC
V: TRBV9; size: many; D: TRBD2; J: TRBJ2-1; CDR3: CASSASGTSGRNEQFF; DNA: TGTGCCAGCAGCGCCTCCGGGACTAGCGGGAGGAATGAGCAGTTCTTC
V: TRBV9; size: NA; D: TRBD1; J: TRBJ2-3; CDR3: CASTQQGASTDTQYF; DNA: TGTGCCAGCACCCAACAGGGGGCGAGCACAGATACGCAGTATTTT
V: TRBV5-8; size: few; D: NA; J: TRBJ2-3; CDR3: CASSIQTGTSTDTQYF; DNA: TGTGCCAGCAGCATCCAGACAGGGACTAGCACAGATACGCAGTATTTT
V: TRBV24-1; size: few; D: TRBD2; J: TRBJ2-1; CDR3: CATSDFRGDEQFF; DNA: TGTGCCACCAGTGATTTCCGGGGGGACGAGCAGTTCTTC
V: TRBV11-2; size: many; D: NA; J: TRBJ2-3; CDR3: CASSFIGTFPSTDTQYF; DNA: TGTGCCAGCAGCTTCATCGGGACCTTCCCTAGCACAGATACGCAGTATTTT
V: TRBV28; size: many; D: NA; J: TRBJ2-7; CDR3: CASTPAVQASYEQYF; DNA: TGTGCCAGCACCCCCGCGGTCCAAGCCTCCTACGAGCAGTACTTC
V: TRBV7-6; size: many; D: NA; J: TRBJ2-3; CDR3: CASSVGHSTDTQYF; DNA: TGTGCCAGCAGCGTGGGGCACAGCACAGATACGCAGTATTTT
V: TRBV11-2; size: NA; D: TRBD2; J: TRBJ2-1; CDR3: CASSPLAGGPSDEQFF; DNA: TGTGCCAGCAGCCCCTTAGCGGGAGGGCCCTCCGATGAGCAGTTCTTC
V: TRBV28; size: NA; D: NA; J: TRBJ2-7; CDR3: CASSFPQTGVDVYEQYF; DNA: TGTGCCAGCAGTTTCCCCCAGACAGGAGTTGACGTCTACGAGCAGTACTTC
V: TRBV20-1; size: many; D: TRBD1; J: TRBJ2-7; CDR3: CSARDARGPYEQYF; DNA: TGCAGTGCTAGAGATGCCAGGGGGCCCTACGAGCAGTACTTC
V: TRBV14; size: many; D: NA; J: TRBJ2-1; CDR3: CASSVRYNEQFF; DNA: TGTGCCAGCAGTGTGAGATACAATGAGCAGTTCTTC
V: TRBV7-2; size: NA; D: NA; J: TRBJ1-1; CDR3: CASSLIRIGPNTEAFF; DNA: TGTGCCAGCAGCTTAATACGCATAGGGCCAAACACTGAAGCTTTCTTT
V: TRBV7-9; size: NA; D: NA; J: TRBJ2-3; CDR3: CASSSQLTTTGSTDTQYF; DNA: TGTGCCAGCAGCTCCCAGCTGACAACCACTGGGAGCACAGATACGCAGTATTTT
V: TRBV4-1; size: NA; D: NA; J: TRBJ1-1; CDR3: CASSQDTAATEAFF; DNA: TGCGCCAGCAGCCAAGATACAGCGGCCACCGAAGCTTTCTTT
V: TRBV6-2/TRBV6-3; size: NA; D: NA; J: TRBJ2-1; CDR3: CASSYPLGRQSYNEQFF; DNA: TGTGCCAGCAGTTACCCTCTGGGGCGGCAGTCCTACAATGAGCAGTTCTTC
V: TRBV7-9; size: few; D: NA; J: TRBJ1-2; CDR3: CASSLVPSQDGYTF; DNA: TGTGCCAGCAGCTTAGTCCCCAGCCAGGACGGCTACACCTTC
V: TRBV2; size: NA; D: TRBD2; J: TRBJ2-2; CDR3: CASRRTGGRANTGELFF; DNA: TGTGCCAGCAGGAGGACTGGCGGGAGAGCTAACACCGGGGAGCTGTTTTTT
V: TRBV10-3; size: few; D: NA; J: TRBJ2-2; CDR3: CAISDRTGTTAGELFF; DNA: TGTGCCATCAGTGATCGGACCGGGACAACCGCCGGGGAGCTGTTTTTT
V: TRBV2; size: many; D: NA; J: TRBJ1-1; CDR3: CASSEFAGDNTEAFF; DNA: TGTGCCAGCAGTGAATTTGCAGGGGATAACACTGAAGCTTTCTTT
V: TRBV6-6; size: NA; D: NA; J: TRBJ2-2; CDR3: CASSYSVASQDGELFF; DNA: TGTGCCAGCAGTTACTCGGTGGCTAGTCAGGACGGGGAGCTGTTTTTT
V: TRBV6-2/TRBV6-3; size: NA; D: NA; J: TRBJ1-1; CDR3: CASSSPHRANTEAFF; DNA: TGTGCCAGCAGTTCTCCCCACAGGGCTAACACTGAAGCTTTCTTT
V: TRBV3-2; size: NA; D: NA; J: TRBJ2-4; CDR3: CASSQIPRPSDIQYF; DNA: TGTGCCAGCAGCCAAATTCCCCGCCCGTCAGACATTCAGTACTTC
V: TRBV3-1; size: many; D: NA; J: TRBJ2-2; CDR3: CASSQLGYTGELFF; DNA: TGTGCCAGCAGCCAGTTAGGGTACACCGGGGAGCTGTTTTTT
V: TRBV29-1; size: many; D: TRBD2; J: TRBJ2-1; CDR3: CSVEGLAVSYNEQFF; DNA: TGCAGCGTTGAAGGACTAGCGGTCTCCTACAATGAGCAGTTCTTC
V: TRBV28; size: many; D: NA; J: TRBJ2-2; CDR3: CASSFWGAVNTGELFF; DNA: TGTGCCAGCAGTTTCTGGGGGGCGGTTAACACCGGGGAGCTGTTTTTT
V: TRBV5-1; size: NA; D: TRBD1; J: TRBJ2-5; CDR3: CASSRDREQETQYF; DNA: TGCGCCAGCAGCCGAGACAGGGAACAAGAGACCCAGTACTTC
V: TRBV19; size: few; D: TRBD1; J: TRBJ2-3; CDR3: CASSPDAGQGPSTDTQYF; DNA: TGTGCCAGTAGTCCAGATGCAGGACAGGGCCCTAGCACAGATACGCAGTATTTT